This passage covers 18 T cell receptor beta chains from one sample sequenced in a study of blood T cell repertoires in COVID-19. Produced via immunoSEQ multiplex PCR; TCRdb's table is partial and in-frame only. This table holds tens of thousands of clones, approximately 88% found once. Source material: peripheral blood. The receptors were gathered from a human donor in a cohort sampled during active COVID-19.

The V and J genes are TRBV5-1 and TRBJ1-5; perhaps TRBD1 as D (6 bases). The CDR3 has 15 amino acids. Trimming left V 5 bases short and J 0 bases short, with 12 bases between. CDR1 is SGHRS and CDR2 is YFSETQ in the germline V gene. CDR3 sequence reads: CASSREGDSNQPQHF. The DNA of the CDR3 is TGCGCCAGCAGTCGGGAGGGGGATAGCAATCAGCCCCAGCATTTT.

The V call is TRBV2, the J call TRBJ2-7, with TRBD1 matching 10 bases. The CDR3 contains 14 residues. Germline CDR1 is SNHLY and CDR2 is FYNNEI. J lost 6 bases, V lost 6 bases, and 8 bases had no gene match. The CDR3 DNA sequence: TGTGCCAGCAGACCCCGGGACAGGGGCCTCGAGCAGTACTTC. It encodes CASRPRDRGLEQYF.

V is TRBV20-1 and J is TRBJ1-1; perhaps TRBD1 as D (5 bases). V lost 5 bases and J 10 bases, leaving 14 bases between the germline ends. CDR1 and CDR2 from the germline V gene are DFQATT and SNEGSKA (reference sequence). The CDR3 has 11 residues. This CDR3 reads CSAVGGVRAFF. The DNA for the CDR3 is TGCAGTGCTGTCGGGGGAGTTAGAGCTTTCTTT.

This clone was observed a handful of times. CDR3 in amino acids: CASSLEGALGGYTF. The CDR3 DNA is TGTGCCAGCAGCTTGGAGGGGGCCCTTGGGGGCTACACCTTC. The V gene is TRBV5-5, the J gene TRBJ1-2; 7 bases align to TRBD1. The CDR3 has 14 amino acids. The V segment lost 0 bases and the J segment 8 bases; nucleotides outside the gene matches: 7. The V gene's germline CDR1 is SGHKS and CDR2 YYEKEE (reference sequence).

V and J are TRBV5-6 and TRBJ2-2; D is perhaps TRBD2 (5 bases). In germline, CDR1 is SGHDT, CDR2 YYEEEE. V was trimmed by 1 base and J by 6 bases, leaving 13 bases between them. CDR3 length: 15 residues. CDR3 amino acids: CASSLPGSRAGELFF. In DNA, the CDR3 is TGTGCCAGCAGCTTGCCCGGGTCGAGGGCCGGGGAGCTGTTTTTT.

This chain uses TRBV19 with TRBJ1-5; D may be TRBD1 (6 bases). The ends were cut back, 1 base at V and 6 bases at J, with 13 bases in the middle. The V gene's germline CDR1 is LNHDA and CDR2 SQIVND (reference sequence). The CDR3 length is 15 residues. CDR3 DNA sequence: TGTGCCAGTAGTATAGGAGGGGGAGTTCGTCAGCCCCAGCATTTT. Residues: CASSIGGGVRQPQHF.

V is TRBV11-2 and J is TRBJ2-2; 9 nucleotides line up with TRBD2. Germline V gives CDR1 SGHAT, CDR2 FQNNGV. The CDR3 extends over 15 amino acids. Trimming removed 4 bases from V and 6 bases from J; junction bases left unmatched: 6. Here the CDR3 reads CASSSLAGAPGELFF. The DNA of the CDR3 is TGTGCCAGCAGCTCCTTAGCGGGGGCCCCCGGGGAGCTGTTTTTT.

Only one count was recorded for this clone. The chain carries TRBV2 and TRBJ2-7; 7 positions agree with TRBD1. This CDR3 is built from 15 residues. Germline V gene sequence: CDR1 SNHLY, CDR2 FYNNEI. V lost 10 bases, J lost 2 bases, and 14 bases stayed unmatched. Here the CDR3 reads CATMSEQGSAYEQYF. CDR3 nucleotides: TGTGCCACCATGTCAGAACAGGGGTCTGCCTACGAGCAGTACTTC.

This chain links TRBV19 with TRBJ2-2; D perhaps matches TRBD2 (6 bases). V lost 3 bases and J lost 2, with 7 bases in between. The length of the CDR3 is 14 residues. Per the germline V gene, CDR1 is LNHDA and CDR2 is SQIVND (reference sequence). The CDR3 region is CASSMGLNTGELFF. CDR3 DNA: TGTGCCAGTAGTATGGGACTCAACACCGGGGAGCTGTTTTTT.

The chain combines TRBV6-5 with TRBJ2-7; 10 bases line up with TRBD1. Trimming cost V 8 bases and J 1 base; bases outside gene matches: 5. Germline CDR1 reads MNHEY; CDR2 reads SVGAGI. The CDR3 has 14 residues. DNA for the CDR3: TGTGCCAGCGATCGGGACAGGGGTTCCTACGAGCAGTACTTC. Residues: CASDRDRGSYEQYF.

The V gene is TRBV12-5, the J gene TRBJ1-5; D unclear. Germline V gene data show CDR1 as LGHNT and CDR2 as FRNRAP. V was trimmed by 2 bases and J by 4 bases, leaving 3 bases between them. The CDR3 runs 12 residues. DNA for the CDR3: TGTGCTAGTGGTTTGTCTAATCAGCCCCAGCATTTT. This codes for CASGLSNQPQHF.

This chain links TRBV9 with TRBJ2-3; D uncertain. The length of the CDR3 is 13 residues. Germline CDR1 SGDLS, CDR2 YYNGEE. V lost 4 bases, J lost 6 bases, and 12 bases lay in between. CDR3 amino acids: CASSPSTRDTQYF. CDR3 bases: TGTGCCAGCAGCCCCTCAACGAGGGATACGCAGTATTTT.

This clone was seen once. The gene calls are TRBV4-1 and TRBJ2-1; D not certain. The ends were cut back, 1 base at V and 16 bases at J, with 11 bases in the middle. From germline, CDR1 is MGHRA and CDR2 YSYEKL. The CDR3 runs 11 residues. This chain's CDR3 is CASSQVNQQFF. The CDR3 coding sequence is TGCGCCAGCAGCCAAGTGAACCAACAATTCTTC.

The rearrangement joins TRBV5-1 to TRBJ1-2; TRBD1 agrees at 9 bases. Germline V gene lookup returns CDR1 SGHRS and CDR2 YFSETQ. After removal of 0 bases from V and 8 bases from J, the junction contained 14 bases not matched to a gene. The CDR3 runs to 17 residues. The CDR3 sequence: CASSLDPPGTGISGYTF. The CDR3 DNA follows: TGCGCCAGCAGCTTGGACCCACCGGGGACAGGGATTTCAGGCTACACCTTC.

CDR3 protein: CASIGGGLPHNEQFF. CDR3 DNA sequence: TGTGCCAGCATTGGCGGGGGCCTACCTCACAATGAGCAGTTCTTC. The rearrangement uses TRBV27 and TRBJ2-1; D might be TRBD2 (7 bases). V lost 7 bases to trimming and J lost 5 bases, with 18 bases between them. Per the germline V gene, CDR1 is MNHEY and CDR2 is SMNVEV (reference sequence). There are 15 residues in the CDR3.

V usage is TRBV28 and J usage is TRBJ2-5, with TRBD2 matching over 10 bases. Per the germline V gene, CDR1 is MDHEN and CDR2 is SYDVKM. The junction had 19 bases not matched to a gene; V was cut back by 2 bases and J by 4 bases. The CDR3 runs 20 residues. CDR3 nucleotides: TGTGCCAGCAGTTTACGAGGGGGGCTTAGTCGTCTAGCGGGAGTAGAGACCCAGTACTTC. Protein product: CASSLRGGLSRLAGVETQYF.

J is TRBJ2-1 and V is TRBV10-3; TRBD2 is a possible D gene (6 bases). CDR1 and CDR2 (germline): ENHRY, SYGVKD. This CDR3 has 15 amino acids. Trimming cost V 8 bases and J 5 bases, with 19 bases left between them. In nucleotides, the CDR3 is TGTGCCATCGGCCGGGAAATAGCGGCTAACAATGAGCAGTTCTTC. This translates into CAIGREIAANNEQFF.

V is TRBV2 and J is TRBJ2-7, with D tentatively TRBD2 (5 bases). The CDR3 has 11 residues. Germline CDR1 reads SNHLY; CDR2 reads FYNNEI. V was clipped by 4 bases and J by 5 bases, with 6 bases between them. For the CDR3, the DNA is TGTGCCAGCAGTGTGAGGGACGAGCAGTACTTC. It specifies CASSVRDEQYF.